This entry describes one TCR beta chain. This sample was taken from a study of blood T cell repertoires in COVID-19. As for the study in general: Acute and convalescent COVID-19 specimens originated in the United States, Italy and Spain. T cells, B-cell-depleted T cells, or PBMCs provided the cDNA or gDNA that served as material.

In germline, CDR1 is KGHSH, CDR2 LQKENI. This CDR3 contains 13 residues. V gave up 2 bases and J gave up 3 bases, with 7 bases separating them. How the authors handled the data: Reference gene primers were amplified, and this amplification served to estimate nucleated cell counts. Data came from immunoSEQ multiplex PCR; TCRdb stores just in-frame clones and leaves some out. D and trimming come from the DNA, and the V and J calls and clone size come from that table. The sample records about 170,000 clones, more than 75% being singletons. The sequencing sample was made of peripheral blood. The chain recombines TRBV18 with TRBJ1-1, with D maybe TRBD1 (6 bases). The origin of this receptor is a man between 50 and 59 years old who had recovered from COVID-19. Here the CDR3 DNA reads TGTGCCAGCTCACCAGGACAGTACACTGAAGCTTTCTTT. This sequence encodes CASSPGQYTEAFF. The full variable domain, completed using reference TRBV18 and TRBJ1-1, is NAGVMQNPRHLVRRRGQEARLRCSPMKGHSHVYWYRQLPEEGLKFMVYLQKENIIDESGMPKERFSAEFPKEGPSILRIQQVVRGDSAAYFCASSPGQYTEAFFGQGTRLTVV.